This TCR beta chain was obtained from a study of shared T cell receptors in the human thymus. Trimming took off 4 bases at V and 3 bases at J, with 16 bases between the two ends. Per the germline V gene, CDR1 is SGHDT and CDR2 is YYEEEE. The CDR3 contains 16 residues. Here immunoSEQ multiplex PCR was the method, and the copy in TCRdb shows in-frame clones only, minus some. This sample carries some 760,000 clones, 80% to 90% of them seen once, and the ten largest clones take roughly 0.01%. These data are also associated with another study on human thymus T cells. That investigation notes: During corrective heart surgery, resections were taken, and the thymus tissue came from them. Thymic and blood repertoires showed apparently biased V and J gene usage. Unrelated individuals reportedly shared highly overlapping thymic TCR repertoires.

The sequence derives from a girl less than two years old with a congenital heart defect. The V gene is TRBV5-6, the J gene TRBJ1-4; D possibly corresponds to TRBD1 (6 bases). Material for sequencing was thymocytes. The CDR3 DNA reads TGTGCCAGCAGCCCCAACAGGGCAGGGGCTAATGAAAAACTGTTTTTT. Amino acids: CASSPNRAGANEKLFF.